The 19 T cell receptor beta chains below were found in one sample sequenced in a study of blood T cell repertoires in COVID-19. Assay: immunoSEQ multiplex PCR; the TCRdb copy retains only in-frame clones and omits some. Of approximately 290,000 clones in the sample, approximately 85% are singletons; the top ten hold about 1%. The sample was peripheral blood. The receptors originated from a human donor with COVID-19, enrolled during active disease. The donor label of this sample is uncertain.

For this clone: A much more abundant neighbour one base away suggests this may be a read error. V usage is TRBV2 and J usage is TRBJ2-1, with 11 bases aligning to TRBD2. J gave up 4 bases and V 6 bases, and 5 bases lay outside the gene matches. This CDR3 is built from 15 residues. From germline, CDR1 is SNHLY and CDR2 FYNNEI. CDR3 protein: CASSAGTSGYNEQFF. Here the CDR3 DNA reads TGTGCCAGCAGCGCCGGGACTAGCGGTTACAATGAGCAGTTCTTC.

This clone came up a few times. The chain carries TRBV6-1 and TRBJ2-7; D is possibly TRBD1 (6 bases). Germline-derived CDR1 and CDR2 are MNHNS and SASEGT. This CDR3 has 15 residues. Trimming removed 3 bases from V and 0 bases from J, with 12 bases in between. Here the CDR3 reads CASSETGTTSYEQYF. Here the CDR3 DNA reads TGTGCCAGCAGTGAGACCGGGACAACCTCCTACGAGCAGTACTTC.

The J gene is TRBJ1-1, the V gene TRBV28, with D possibly TRBD1 on 5 matching bases. Trimming shortened V by 3 bases and J by 6 bases, and 14 bases separated the two germline ends. This CDR3 spans 14 amino acids. Germline loops: CDR1 MDHEN, CDR2 SYDVKM. This CDR3 is CASSLEQGRAEAFF. The CDR3 DNA follows: TGTGCCAGCAGTTTGGAGCAGGGTCGGGCTGAAGCTTTCTTT. The full variable domain, completed using reference TRBV28 and TRBJ1-1, is DVKVTQSSRYLVKRTGEKVFLECVQDMDHENMFWYRQDPGLGLRLIYFSYDVKMKEKGDIPEGYSVSREKKERFSLILESASTNQTSMYLCASSLEQGRAEAFFGQGTRLTVV.

The table lists this clone with a count of one. The rearrangement links TRBV18 to TRBJ1-5; tentative D call: TRBD1 (5 bases). The CDR3 is 13 amino acids. CDR1 is KGHSH and CDR2 is LQKENI in the germline V gene. The ends were cut back, 3 bases at V and 4 bases at J, with 7 bases in the middle. CDR3 nucleotides: TGTGCCAGCTCACCCGACAGAAATCAGCCCCAGCATTTT. The encoded protein is CASSPDRNQPQHF.

This clone was seen a single time. J is TRBJ2-3 and V is TRBV27, with unresolved D. The CDR3 totals 15 residues. Per the germline V gene, CDR1 is MNHEY and CDR2 is SMNVEV (reference sequence). Between the trimmed V and J ends, which lost 4 bases and 4 bases, there was a span of 15 bases. CDR3 residues: CASSSRVPTADTQYF. The CDR3 DNA reads TGTGCCAGCAGTTCCCGGGTCCCTACCGCAGATACGCAGTATTTT.

The CDR3: CASSRGQATNEKLFF. CDR3 coding DNA: TGCGCCAGCAGCCGAGGACAGGCAACTAATGAAAAACTGTTTTTT. The chain uses TRBV4-1 and TRBJ1-4, with TRBD1 matching 7 bases. The CDR3 has 15 residues. From germline, CDR1 is MGHRA and CDR2 YSYEKL. The ends lost 4 bases at V and 0 bases at J; junction bases unmatched: 2.

This clone was detected many times. The rearrangement uses TRBV7-2 and TRBJ2-7; D is perhaps TRBD1 (7 bases). This CDR3 is 14 amino acids long. Between the trimmed V and J ends, which lost 2 bases and 6 bases, there was a span of 14 bases. Germline CDR1 SGHTA, CDR2 FQGNSA. The DNA of the CDR3 is TGTGCCAGCAGCTTACGACAGGGACTGTTCGAGCAGTACTTC. Protein product: CASSLRQGLFEQYF.

The rearrangement uses TRBV4-3 and TRBJ1-1; D remains ambiguous. V lost 0 bases to trimming and J lost 1 base, with 6 bases between them. This CDR3 comprises 14 residues. Germline assignment: CDR1 LGHNA and CDR2 YSLEER. The CDR3 is CASSQDRRNTEAFF. In DNA form, the CDR3 reads TGCGCCAGCAGCCAAGATCGGAGGAACACTGAAGCTTTCTTT.

In DNA form, the CDR3 reads TGTGCCAGCAGCCAAGTGGAGGACACTGAAGCTTTCTTT. Encoded protein: CASSQVEDTEAFF. This chain uses TRBV3-1 (or the pseudogene TRBV3-2) with TRBJ1-1; D is ambiguous. This CDR3 spans 13 amino acids. The V end was cut by 1 base, the J end by 3 bases, with 6 bases between. Germline V lookup: CDR1 LGHDT, CDR2 YNNKEL (reference sequence).

This clone was detected only a few times. CDR3 residues: CASSELDRGNTIYF. The CDR3 DNA reads TGTGCCAGCAGTGAGCTGGACAGGGGAAACACCATATATTTT. The chain carries TRBV6-1 and TRBJ1-3; 7 positions agree with TRBD1. Germline values: CDR1 MNHNS, CDR2 SASEGT. V trimming: 3 bases; J trimming: 4 bases; junction bases outside the gene matches: 3. This CDR3 is built from 14 residues.

The DNA for the CDR3 is TGTGCCAGCAGCGTAGTGGGAGTTAACACTGAAGCTTTCTTT. This codes for CASSVVGVNTEAFF. The V gene is TRBV9, the J gene TRBJ1-1; the D is unclear. The CDR3 is 14 amino acids. Trimming stripped 0 bases from V and 2 bases from J, with 8 bases between. CDR1 and CDR2 from the germline V gene are SGDLS and YYNGEE.

This clone appeared once. The CDR3 region is CASSSGGWRVAGNEQFF. The CDR3 coding sequence is TGTGCCAGCAGTTCAGGAGGGTGGCGGGTTGCGGGCAATGAGCAGTTCTTC. The chain carries TRBV28 and TRBJ2-1; D might be TRBD2 (6 bases). The V gene lost 4 bases and the J gene lost 6 bases, with 22 bases spanning the gap. The germline V gene encodes CDR1 MDHEN and CDR2 SYDVKM. This CDR3 contains 17 residues.

The chain has TRBV9 and TRBJ2-3; 9 bases fit TRBD2. Germline lookup yields CDR1 SGDLS and CDR2 YYNGEE. Germline trimming cut 3 bases from V and 2 bases from J; bases unmatched to any gene: 4. The CDR3 extends over 15 amino acids. The CDR3 spells CASSAREGFTDTQYF. CDR3 nucleotides: TGTGCCAGCAGCGCGCGGGAGGGTTTCACAGATACGCAGTATTTT.

V gene TRBV3-1 (or the pseudogene TRBV3-2) combines with J gene TRBJ1-5; no clear D gene. From germline, CDR1 is LGHDT and CDR2 YNNKEL (reference sequence). Trimming pared 1 base from V and 7 bases from J, leaving 8 bases between. The length of the CDR3 is 13 residues. CDR3 bases: TGTGCCAGCAGCCAAGGGCGGGAACAGCCCCAGCATTTT. The encoded protein is CASSQGREQPQHF.

In DNA, the CDR3 is TGTGCCAGCAGCCCGGGACTAGTGAGCTACGAGCAGTACTTC. Translating gives CASSPGLVSYEQYF. The rearrangement joins TRBV7-2 to TRBJ2-7; 8 nucleotides match TRBD2. CDR3 length: 14 amino acids. Looked up from germline, CDR1 is SGHTA and CDR2 is FQGNSA. The trim removed 5 bases at V and 3 bases at J, leaving 6 bases unmatched.

This clone showed up just once. This chain joins TRBV3-1 (or the pseudogene TRBV3-2) and TRBJ1-2, with a weak D call TRBD1 (6 bases). The V gene lost 1 base and the J gene lost 1 base, with 10 bases spanning the gap. Germline V lookup: CDR1 LGHDT, CDR2 YNNKEL (reference sequence). This CDR3 is 15 amino acids long. The CDR3, as DNA: TGTGCCAGCAGCCAAGTGTCAGGGGTTAACTATGGCTACACCTTC. It codes for CASSQVSGVNYGYTF.

This clone was picked up a small number of times. The chain links TRBV6-1 to TRBJ1-6; possible D gene TRBD1, 5 bases. V lost 3 bases, J lost 3 bases, and 6 bases lay in between. The CDR3 runs to 14 residues. Germline CDR1 and CDR2: MNHNS and SASEGT. CDR3 region: CASSDGGYNSPLHF. CDR3 sequence (DNA): TGTGCCAGCAGTGACGGGGGCTATAATTCACCCCTCCACTTT.

This chain joins TRBV11-3 and TRBJ1-1; D is possibly TRBD1 (6 bases). V shed 4 bases and J shed 4 bases, with 13 bases lying between them. The V gene's germline CDR1 is SGHNT and CDR2 YENEEA. The CDR3 loop spans 14 amino acids. The CDR3 DNA sequence: TGTGCCAGCAGCTCTCGAAGGGGGTTCACTGAAGCTTTCTTT. It translates to CASSSRRGFTEAFF.

The chain is built from TRBV19 and TRBJ2-5, with D maybe TRBD2 (5 bases). This CDR3 contains 16 residues. The ends were cut back, 4 bases at V and 5 bases at J, with 20 bases in the middle. Germline CDR1 LNHDA, CDR2 SQIVND (reference sequence). CDR3 residues: CASSTTPGVVSETQYF. CDR3 sequence (DNA): TGTGCCAGTAGTACCACCCCCGGGGTAGTATCTGAGACCCAGTACTTC. The complete variable domain, with remaining parts taken from reference TRBV19 and TRBJ2-5, reads DGGITQSPKYLFRKEGQNVTLSCEQNLNHDAMYWYRQDPGQGLRLIYYSQIVNDFQKGDIAEGYSVSREKKESFPLTVTSAQKNPTAFYLCASSTTPGVVSETQYFGPGTRLLVL.